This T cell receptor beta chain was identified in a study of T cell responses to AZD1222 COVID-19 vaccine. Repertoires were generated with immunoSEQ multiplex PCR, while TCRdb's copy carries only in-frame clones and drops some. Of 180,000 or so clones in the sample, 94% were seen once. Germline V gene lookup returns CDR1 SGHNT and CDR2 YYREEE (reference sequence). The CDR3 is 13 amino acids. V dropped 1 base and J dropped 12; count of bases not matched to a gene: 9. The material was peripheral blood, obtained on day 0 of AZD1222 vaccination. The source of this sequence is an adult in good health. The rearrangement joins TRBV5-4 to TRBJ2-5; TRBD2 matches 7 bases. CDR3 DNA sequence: TGTGCCAGCAGCTTGTCGCGGGCTAGCGGAGAGTACTTC. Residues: CASSLSRASGEYF. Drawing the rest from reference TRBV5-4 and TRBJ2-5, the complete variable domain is ETGVTQSPTHLIKTRGQQVTLRCSSQSGHNTVSWYQQALGQGPQFIFQYYREEENGRGNFPPRFSGLQFPNYSSELNVNALELDDSALYLCASSLSRASGEYFGPGTRLLVL.